This TCR beta chain emerged from a study of breast tumors, draining lymph nodes, adjacent tissues. The CDR3 consists of 17 residues. The V gene's germline CDR1 is LNHDA and CDR2 SQIVND (reference sequence). Breast cancer patients provided tissue from their axillary draining lymph nodes. Study-wide results and caveats: Tumor and nontumor repertoires were significantly more similar in luminal-like than in basal-like breast cancer. Tumors had less TCR diversity than lymph nodes, more than nontumor tissue.

This clonotype was recorded once. The antigen is unknown. A read error may explain this, as a much larger clone is one base away. TCRdb reprocessed the multiplex PCR reads with MiXCR, giving one entry per CDR3 protein. The table has approximately 170,000 distinct CDR3 sequences, about 30% seen once. The rearrangement uses TRBV19 and TRBJ1-2; TRBD1 agrees at 7 bases. The sequencing input was axillary lymph node tissue. This TCR came from a female donor with breast cancer. Some clones in this sample may be carry-over from other donors' samples. The CDR3 nucleotides are TGTGCCAGTAGTATCCACTCTCCCGGGACAGACTACTATGGCCACACCTTC. Amino acids: CASSIHSPGTDYYGHTF.